This TCR beta chain was observed in a study of a mutant IDH1 vaccine in newly diagnosed glioma (TCRdb year 2021). In terms of the full investigation: Patients were given eight vaccinations, in weeks 1, 3, 5, 7, 11, 15, 19 and 23, which matched visits V03 through V10. Vaccination began 4-6 weeks after radiotherapy alone, or alongside temozolomide cycles in the chemotherapy-containing groups. Of the 25 to 35 patients who were treated, 62.5% were male and roughly 40% were female, and the mean age was approximately 40 years. Prior to enrollment, patients had been given standard therapy consisting of radiotherapy alone, temozolomide alone, or radiochemotherapy with temozolomide, with the combination given to most patients. Peripheral blood was drawn at six visits: V03 (baseline), V05, V07, V10, V12 and V13. For exploratory analyses, longitudinal TCRB deep sequencing was carried out in 25 treated patients wherever samples were available. Summary of the overall study and its limitations: Immune responses induced by the vaccine were seen in 90% to 95% of patients across multiple MHC alleles. Changes in the top peripheral T cell clonotypes picked up by TCRB sequencing did not appear to be linked to pseudoprogression. Selection of PBMC samples for TCRB deep sequencing was based on availability. The authors noted that analyses of patient blood samples could not be reproduced because of sample limitations.

Note on this clone: What antigen it recognizes has not been identified. Base qualities are not provided; no much larger clone lies one nucleotide away.

The time point tag for this specimen amounts to: week 23, last vaccination. A 20-mer mutant IDH1 peptide at 300 micrograms in Montanide made up each vaccine dose, which was injected subcutaneously together with topical imiquimod. Donors had newly diagnosed WHO grade 3 or 4 IDH1-mutant astrocytomas with loss of nuclear ATRX. The samples were drawn from NOA16, a multicentre, single-arm, open-label phase I trial in Germany that tested a mutant IDH1 peptide vaccine in humans for the first time. Genomic DNA for TCRB sequencing was extracted from EDTA blood using the DNeasy Blood and Tissue Kit. Libraries were made using the immunoSEQ multiplex PCR assay. Following the manufacturer's protocol, the hsTCRB Kit was used to amplify rearranged TCR beta chain sequences. An Illumina MiSeq was used to sequence the TCRB libraries. Per the authors' processing: The kit vendor's proprietary platform handled demultiplexing, trimming and gene mapping. Held by TCRdb, this immuneACCESS table contains in-frame sequences only and omits some clones. Under half of the omission traces to an unresolved V gene where checked; the cause of the rest is unknown. V, J and clone size reflect that table, while D and trimming were determined from the DNA. The sample has approximately 60,000 clones on record, 81% of them singletons. The ten largest clones represent over 7% of the sample.

As encoded in the germline V gene, CDR1 is KGHSH while CDR2 is LQKENI. Including the terminal cysteine and phenylalanine, the CDR3 comprises 12 residues. CDR3 DNA is the only sequence kept; it has 36 bases, read in frame from the first base. At the junction V is shortened by 1 base and J by 7 bases, with 7 bases in between. The clonotype comes from a woman aged 40 to 50 with glioma. Some clones in this sample may be carry-over from other donors' samples. The sequence links TRBV18 to TRBJ1-2, with the D gene uncertain. Sequenced material: PBMCs, taken from a glioma patient whose treatment included an IDH1 peptide vaccine. CDR3 reads: CASSPLLAGYTF. Read as DNA, the sequence is TGTGCCAGCTCACCACTGCTGGCTGGCTACACCTTC.